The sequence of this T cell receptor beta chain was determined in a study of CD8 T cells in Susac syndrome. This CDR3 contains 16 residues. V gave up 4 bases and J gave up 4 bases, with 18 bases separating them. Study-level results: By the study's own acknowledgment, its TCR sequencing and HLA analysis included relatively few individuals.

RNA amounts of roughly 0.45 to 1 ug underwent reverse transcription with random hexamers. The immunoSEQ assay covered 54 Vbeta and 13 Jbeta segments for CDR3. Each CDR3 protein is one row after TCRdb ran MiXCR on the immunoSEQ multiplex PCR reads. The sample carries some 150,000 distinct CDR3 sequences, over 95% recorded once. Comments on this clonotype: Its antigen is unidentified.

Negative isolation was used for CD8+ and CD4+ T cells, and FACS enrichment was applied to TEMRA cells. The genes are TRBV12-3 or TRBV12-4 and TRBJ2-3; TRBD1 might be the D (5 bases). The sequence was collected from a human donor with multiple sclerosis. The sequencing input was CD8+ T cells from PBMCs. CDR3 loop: CASSWSDKTGADTQYF. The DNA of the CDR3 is TGTGCCAGCAGTTGGTCGGACAAGACGGGCGCAGATACGCAGTATTTT.